One and the same sample provided the 11 T cell receptor beta chains below, sequenced in a study of CD8 T cells in ankylosing spondylitis. TCRdb itself ran the 5' RACE reads through MiXCR, one entry per CDR3 protein. The data contain around 6,700 distinct CDR3 sequences, less than 3.5% of them singletons. The sample consisted of blood, either unsorted or a sorted T cell fraction (not recorded which). Receptors were obtained from a female donor with ankylosing spondylitis or in good health (not recorded which).

This clonotype was counted many times. The chain has TRBV9 and TRBJ1-1, with 7 bases identical to TRBD1. The V gene end was trimmed by 3 bases and the J gene end by 3 bases; junction bases not matched to a gene: 11. The CDR3 has 16 amino acids. Germline lookup yields CDR1 SGDLS and CDR2 YYNGEE. The chain's CDR3 is CASSDPTGRIDTEAFF. CDR3 DNA sequence: TGTGCCAGCAGCGACCCGACAGGGAGAATCGACACTGAAGCTTTCTTT.

By frequency in the sample, this clonotype is hyperexpanded. The chain combines TRBV9 with TRBJ2-2, with D hard to call. Trimming shortened V by 0 bases and J by 6 bases, and 6 bases separated the two germline ends. The CDR3 contains 13 residues. CDR1 SGDLS and CDR2 YYNGEE come from the germline V gene. CDR3 sequence reads: CASSVASAGELFF. For the CDR3, the DNA is TGTGCCAGCAGCGTAGCCAGTGCCGGGGAGCTGTTTTTT.

This clonotype came up many times. The chain carries TRBV9 and TRBJ1-5; D is undetermined. The germline V gene has CDR1 SGDLS and CDR2 YYNGEE. There are 15 residues in the CDR3. V lost 3 bases and J lost 0, with 10 bases in between. CDR3 protein: CASSAVGGSNQPQHF. CDR3 nucleotide sequence: TGTGCCAGCAGCGCCGTGGGAGGTAGCAATCAGCCCCAGCATTTT.

This clonotype was detected many times. The gene calls are TRBV9 and TRBJ2-3; TRBD2 matches 7 bases. V shed 4 bases, J shed 5 bases, and the junction held 10 bases outside the gene matches. There are 15 residues in the CDR3. Germline CDR1 is SGDLS and CDR2 is YYNGEE. The CDR3 DNA follows: TGTGCCAGCAGCCCGTGGGAGGGCCCGGAAGATACGCAGTATTTT. Encoded protein: CASSPWEGPEDTQYF.

This clonotype was recorded at least ten times. The chain joins TRBV9 to TRBJ1-1; D remains unclear. The V end was cut by 6 bases, the J end by 0 bases, with 12 bases between. The length of the CDR3 is 14 residues. Germline V CDR1 and CDR2: SGDLS, YYNGEE. This CDR3 reads CASTPDVMNTEAFF. CDR3 DNA sequence: TGTGCCAGCACCCCGGACGTCATGAACACTGAAGCTTTCTTT.

The CDR3 nucleotides read TGTGCCAGCAGCGTAGCGGGGACAGTCACAGATACGCAGTATTTT. Translation gives CASSVAGTVTDTQYF. The chain has TRBV9 and TRBJ2-3; 7 nucleotides agree with TRBD1. The germline CDR1 and CDR2 sequences are SGDLS and YYNGEE. This CDR3 spans 15 amino acids. With V trimmed by 0 bases and J by 2 bases, 3 bases remained unmatched.

Ten or more counts support this clonotype. CDR3 coding DNA: TGTGCCAGCAGCGCCTCCGGGACAGGGCACAATTCACCCCTCCACTTT. Amino acids: CASSASGTGHNSPLHF. The chain employs TRBV9 and TRBJ1-6; 9 nucleotides line up with TRBD1. The germline V gene encodes CDR1 SGDLS and CDR2 YYNGEE. CDR3 size: 16 residues. V was clipped by 3 bases and J by 7 bases; unmatched bases: 8.

Sample share makes this clonotype medium-sized. The chain recombines TRBV9 with TRBJ2-5; 10 nucleotides line up with TRBD2. This CDR3 spans 15 amino acids. J was trimmed by 2 bases and V by 5 bases; bases with no gene match: 6. Germline CDR1 is SGDLS and CDR2 is YYNGEE. CDR3 DNA sequence: TGTGCCAGCAGTGAAAGCGGGGGGGCACAAGAGACCCAGTACTTC. This gives the protein CASSESGGAQETQYF.

This clonotype is categorized as medium-sized. The rearrangement uses TRBV9 and TRBJ2-7, with D tentatively TRBD1 (5 bases). V dropped 0 bases and J dropped 5 bases, with 15 bases sitting between them. Germline V gene data show CDR1 as SGDLS and CDR2 as YYNGEE. CDR3 length: 15 amino acids. CDR3 amino acids: CASSVEGQGLNEQYF. The DNA for the CDR3 is TGTGCCAGCAGCGTAGAGGGGCAGGGTTTAAACGAGCAGTACTTC. Supplemented by reference TRBV9 and TRBJ2-7, the full variable domain reads DSGVTQTPKHLITATGQRVTLRCSPRSGDLSVYWYQQSLDQGLQFLIQYYNGEERAKGNILERFSAQQFPDLHSELNLSSLELGDSALYFCASSVEGQGLNEQYFGPGTRLTVT.

This clonotype has ten or more counts. This chain uses TRBV9 with TRBJ1-1, with D perhaps matching TRBD1 (6 bases). The CDR3 loop spans 12 amino acids. CDR1 is SGDLS, CDR2 YYNGEE, per germline. Trimming cost V 3 bases and J 6 bases, with 9 bases left between them. The CDR3 is CASSGDTSEAFF. CDR3 sequence (DNA): TGTGCCAGCAGCGGGGACACCTCTGAAGCTTTCTTT.

This clonotype was seen many times. The rearrangement joins TRBV9 to TRBJ2-7; D perhaps matches TRBD2 (6 bases). Germline assignment: CDR1 SGDLS and CDR2 YYNGEE. Trimming took 3 bases from V and 4 from J, leaving 14 bases between them. The CDR3 is 14 amino acids. CDR3 amino acids: CASSGGTHEYEQYF. CDR3 nucleotide sequence: TGTGCCAGCAGCGGCGGGACTCATGAGTACGAGCAGTACTTC.